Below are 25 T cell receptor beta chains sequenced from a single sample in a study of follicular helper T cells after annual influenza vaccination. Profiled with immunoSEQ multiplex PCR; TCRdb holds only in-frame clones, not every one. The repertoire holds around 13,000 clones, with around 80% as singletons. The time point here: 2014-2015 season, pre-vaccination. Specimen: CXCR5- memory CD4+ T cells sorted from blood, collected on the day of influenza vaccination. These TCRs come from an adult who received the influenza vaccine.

Here the CDR3 DNA reads TGTGCCAGCAGTTTTACAGGGGTAGGGTCACCCCTCCACTTT. This codes for CASSFTGVGSPLHF. The chain has TRBV27 and TRBJ1-6, with 7 bases lining up with TRBD1. With 3 bases clipped from V and 10 bases from J, the junction kept 6 bases outside the gene matches. The CDR3 covers 14 residues. CDR1 and CDR2 from the germline V gene are MNHEY and SMNVEV (reference sequence).

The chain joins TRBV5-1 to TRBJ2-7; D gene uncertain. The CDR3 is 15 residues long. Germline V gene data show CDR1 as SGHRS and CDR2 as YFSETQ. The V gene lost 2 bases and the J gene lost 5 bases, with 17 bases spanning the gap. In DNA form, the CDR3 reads TGCGCCAGCAGCTTCTTATCCCTCGGACGCGACGAGCAGTACTTC. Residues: CASSFLSLGRDEQYF. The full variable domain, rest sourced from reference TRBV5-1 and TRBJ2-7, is KAGVTQTPRYLIKTRGQQVTLSCSPISGHRSVSWYQQTPGQGLQFLFEYFSETQRNKGNFPGRFSGRQFSNSRSEMNVSTLELGDSALYLCASSFLSLGRDEQYFGPGTRLTVT.

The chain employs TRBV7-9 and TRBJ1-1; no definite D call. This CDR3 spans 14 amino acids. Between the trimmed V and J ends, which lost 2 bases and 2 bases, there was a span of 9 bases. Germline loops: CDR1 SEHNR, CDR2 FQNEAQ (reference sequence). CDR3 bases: TGTGCCAGCAGCTTACTACAGCCTAACACTGAAGCTTTCTTT. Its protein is CASSLLQPNTEAFF. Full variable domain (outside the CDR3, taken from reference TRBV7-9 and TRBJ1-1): DTGVSQNPRHKITKRGQNVTFRCDPISEHNRLYWYRQTLGQGPEFLTYFQNEAQLEKSRLLSDRFSAERPKGSFSTLEIQRTEQGDSAMYLCASSLLQPNTEAFFGQGTRLTVV.

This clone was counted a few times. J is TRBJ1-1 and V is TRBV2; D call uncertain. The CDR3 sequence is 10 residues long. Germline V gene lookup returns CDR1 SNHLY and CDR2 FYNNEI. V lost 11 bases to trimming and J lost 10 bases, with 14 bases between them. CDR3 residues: CAEREGRAFF. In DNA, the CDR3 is TGTGCCGAACGAGAGGGCCGAGCTTTCTTT. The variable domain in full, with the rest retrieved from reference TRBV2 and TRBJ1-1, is EPEVTQTPSHQVTQMGQEVILRCVPISNHLYFYWYRQILGQKVEFLVSFYNNEISEKSEIFDDQFSVERPDGSNFTLKIRSTKLEDSAMYFCAEREGRAFFGQGTRLTVV.

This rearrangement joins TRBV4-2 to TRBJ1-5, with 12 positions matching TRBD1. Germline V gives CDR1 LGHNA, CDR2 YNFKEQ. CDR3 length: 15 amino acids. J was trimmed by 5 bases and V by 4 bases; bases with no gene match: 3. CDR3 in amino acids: CASSRDRGLDQPQHF. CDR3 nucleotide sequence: TGTGCCAGCAGCCGGGACAGGGGGCTGGATCAGCCCCAGCATTTT.

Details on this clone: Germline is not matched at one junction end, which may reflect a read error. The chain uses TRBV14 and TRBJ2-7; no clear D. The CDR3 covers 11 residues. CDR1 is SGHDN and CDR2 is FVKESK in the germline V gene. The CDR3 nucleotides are TGTGCCAGCAGCCACTCCCACGAGCAGTACTTC. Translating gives CASSHSHEQYF.

The chain's CDR3 is CASRTGGAYGYTF. Written as DNA, the CDR3 is TGTGCCAGTAGGACAGGGGGAGCCTATGGCTACACCTTC. The J gene is TRBJ1-2, the V gene TRBV19; TRBD1 matches at 9 bases. V lost 6 bases and J lost 4; bases outside the gene matches: 3. There are 13 residues in the CDR3. Germline loops: CDR1 LNHDA, CDR2 SQIVND (reference sequence).

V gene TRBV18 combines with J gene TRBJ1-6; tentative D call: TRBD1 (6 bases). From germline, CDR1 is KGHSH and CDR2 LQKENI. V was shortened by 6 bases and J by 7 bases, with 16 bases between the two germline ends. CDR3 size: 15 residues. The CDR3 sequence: CASSVATGVNSPLHF. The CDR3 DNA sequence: TGTGCCAGCTCGGTGGCGACAGGAGTAAATTCACCCCTCCACTTT.

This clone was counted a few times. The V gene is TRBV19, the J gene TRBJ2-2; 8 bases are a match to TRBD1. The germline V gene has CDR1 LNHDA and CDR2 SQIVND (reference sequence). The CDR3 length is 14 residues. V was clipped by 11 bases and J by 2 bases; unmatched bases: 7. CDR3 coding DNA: TGTGCCGGGCACGGACAGGGTAACACCGGGGAGCTGTTTTTT. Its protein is CAGHGQGNTGELFF.

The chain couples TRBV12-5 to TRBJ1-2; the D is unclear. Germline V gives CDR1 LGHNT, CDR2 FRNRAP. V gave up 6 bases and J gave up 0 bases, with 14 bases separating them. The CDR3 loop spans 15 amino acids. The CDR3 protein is CASGSPRKANYGYTF. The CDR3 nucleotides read TGTGCTAGTGGATCGCCGCGAAAAGCTAACTATGGCTACACCTTC.

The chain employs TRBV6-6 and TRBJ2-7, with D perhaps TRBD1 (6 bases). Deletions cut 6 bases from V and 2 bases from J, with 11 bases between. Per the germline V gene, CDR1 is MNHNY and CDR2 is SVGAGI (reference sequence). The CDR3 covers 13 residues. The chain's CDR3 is CASRRTEAYEQYF. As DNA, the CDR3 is TGTGCCAGCAGGAGGACAGAAGCCTACGAGCAGTACTTC.

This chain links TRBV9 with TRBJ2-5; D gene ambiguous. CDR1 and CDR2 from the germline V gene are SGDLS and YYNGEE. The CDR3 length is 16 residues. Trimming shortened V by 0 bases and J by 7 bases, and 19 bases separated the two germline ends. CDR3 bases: TGTGCCAGCAGCGTAGGACACTCCCGTTCGGAACGGACCCAGTACTTC. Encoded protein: CASSVGHSRSERTQYF.

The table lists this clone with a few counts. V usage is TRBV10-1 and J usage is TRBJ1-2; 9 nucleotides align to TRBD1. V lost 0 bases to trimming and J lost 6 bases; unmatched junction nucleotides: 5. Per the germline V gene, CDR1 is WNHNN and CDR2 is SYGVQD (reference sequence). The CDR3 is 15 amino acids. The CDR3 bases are TGCGCCAGCAGTGAGTCGGGACAGGGTCTGAATGGCTACACCTTC. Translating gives CASSESGQGLNGYTF.

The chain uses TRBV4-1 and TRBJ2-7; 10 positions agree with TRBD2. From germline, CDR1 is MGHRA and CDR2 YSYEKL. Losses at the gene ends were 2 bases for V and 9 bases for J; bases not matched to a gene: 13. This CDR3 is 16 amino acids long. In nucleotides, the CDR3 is TGCGCCAGCAGCCAAAGAGCCGGGACTAGCGCGTCGGGGCAGTACTTC. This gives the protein CASSQRAGTSASGQYF.

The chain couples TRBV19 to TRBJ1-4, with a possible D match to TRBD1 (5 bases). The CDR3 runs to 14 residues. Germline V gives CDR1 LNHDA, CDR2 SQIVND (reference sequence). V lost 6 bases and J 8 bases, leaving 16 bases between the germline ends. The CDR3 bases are TGTGCCAGTAGCACGCGGGGGTCGGGCGAAAAACTGTTTTTT. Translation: CASSTRGSGEKLFF.

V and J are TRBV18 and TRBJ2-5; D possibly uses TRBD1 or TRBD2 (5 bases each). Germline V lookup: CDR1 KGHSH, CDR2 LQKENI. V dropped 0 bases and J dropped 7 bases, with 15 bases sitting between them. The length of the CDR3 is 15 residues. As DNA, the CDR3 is TGTGCCAGCTCACCACCGGCAGGGACCTTGGGGACCCAGTACTTC. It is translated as CASSPPAGTLGTQYF.

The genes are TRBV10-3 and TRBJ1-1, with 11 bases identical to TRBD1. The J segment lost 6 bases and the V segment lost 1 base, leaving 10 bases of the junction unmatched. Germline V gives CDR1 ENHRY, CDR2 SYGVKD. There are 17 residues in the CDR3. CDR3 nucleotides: TGTGCCATCAGTGAGTGGGGTGAAGGACAGGGGGCCGCTGAAGCTTTCTTT. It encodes CAISEWGEGQGAAEAFF.

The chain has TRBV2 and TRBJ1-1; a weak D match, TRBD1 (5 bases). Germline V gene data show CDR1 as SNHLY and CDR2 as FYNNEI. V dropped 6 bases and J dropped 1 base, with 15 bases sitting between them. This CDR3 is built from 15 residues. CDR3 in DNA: TGTGCCAGCAGACCGGGGCGCGGAAGGAACACTGAAGCTTTCTTT. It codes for CASRPGRGRNTEAFF. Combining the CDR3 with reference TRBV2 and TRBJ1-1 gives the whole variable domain EPEVTQTPSHQVTQMGQEVILRCVPISNHLYFYWYRQILGQKVEFLVSFYNNEISEKSEIFDDQFSVERPDGSNFTLKIRSTKLEDSAMYFCASRPGRGRNTEAFFGQGTRLTVV.

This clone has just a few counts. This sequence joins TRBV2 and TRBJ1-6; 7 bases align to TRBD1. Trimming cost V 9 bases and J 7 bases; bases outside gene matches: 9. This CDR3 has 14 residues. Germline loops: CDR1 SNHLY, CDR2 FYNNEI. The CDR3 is CASIPGQSNSPLHF. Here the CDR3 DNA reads TGTGCCAGTATTCCGGGACAGTCGAATTCACCCCTCCACTTT.

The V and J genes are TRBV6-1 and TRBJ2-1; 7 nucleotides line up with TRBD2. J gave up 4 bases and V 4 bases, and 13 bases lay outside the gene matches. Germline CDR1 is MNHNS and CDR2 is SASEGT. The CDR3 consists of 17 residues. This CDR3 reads CASSGSRRGLKYNEQFF. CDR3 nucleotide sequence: TGTGCCAGCAGTGGGTCGAGACGGGGACTAAAATACAATGAGCAGTTCTTC.

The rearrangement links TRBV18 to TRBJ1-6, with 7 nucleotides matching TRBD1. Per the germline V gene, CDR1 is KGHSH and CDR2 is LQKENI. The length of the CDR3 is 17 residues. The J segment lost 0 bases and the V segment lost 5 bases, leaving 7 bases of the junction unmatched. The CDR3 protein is CASSVDRASSYNSPLHF. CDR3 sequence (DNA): TGTGCCAGCTCAGTAGACAGGGCTAGCTCCTATAATTCACCCCTCCACTTT.

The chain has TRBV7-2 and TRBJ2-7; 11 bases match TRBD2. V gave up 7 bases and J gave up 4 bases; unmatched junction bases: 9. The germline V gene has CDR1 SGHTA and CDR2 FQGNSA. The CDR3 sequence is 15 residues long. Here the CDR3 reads CASTLAGGGRYEQYF. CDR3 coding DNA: TGTGCCAGCACCCTAGCGGGGGGTGGAAGGTACGAGCAGTACTTC.

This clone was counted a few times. CDR3 amino acids: CASSLAGRVFSYEQYF. CDR3 sequence (DNA): TGTGCCAGCAGCTTGGCAGGGAGGGTTTTCTCCTACGAGCAGTACTTC. The genes are TRBV5-5 and TRBJ2-7; TRBD2 matches 7 bases. Losses at the gene ends were 0 bases for V and 0 bases for J; bases not matched to a gene: 6. CDR1 and CDR2 (germline): SGHKS, YYEKEE (reference sequence). This CDR3 region has 16 residues.

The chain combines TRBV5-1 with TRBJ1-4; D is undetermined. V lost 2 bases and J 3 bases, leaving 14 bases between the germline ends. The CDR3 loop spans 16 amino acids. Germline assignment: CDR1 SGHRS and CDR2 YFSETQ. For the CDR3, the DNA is TGCGCCAGCAGCTTCGGTTCTCGCAGCCCTAATGAAAAACTGTTTTTT. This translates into CASSFGSRSPNEKLFF.

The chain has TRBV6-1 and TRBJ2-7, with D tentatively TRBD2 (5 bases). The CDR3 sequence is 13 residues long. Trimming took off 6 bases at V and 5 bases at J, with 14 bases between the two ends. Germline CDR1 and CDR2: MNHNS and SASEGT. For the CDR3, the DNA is TGTGCCAGCAGCCACGGGGTAGAGAACGAGCAGTACTTC. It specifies CASSHGVENEQYF.